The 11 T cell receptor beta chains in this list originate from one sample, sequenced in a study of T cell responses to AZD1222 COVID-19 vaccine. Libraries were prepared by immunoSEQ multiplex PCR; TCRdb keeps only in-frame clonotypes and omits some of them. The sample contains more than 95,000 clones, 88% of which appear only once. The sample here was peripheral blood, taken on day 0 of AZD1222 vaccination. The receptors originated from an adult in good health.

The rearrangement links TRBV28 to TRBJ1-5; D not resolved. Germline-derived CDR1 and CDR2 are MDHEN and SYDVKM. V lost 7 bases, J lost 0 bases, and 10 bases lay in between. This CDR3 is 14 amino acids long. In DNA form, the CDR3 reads TGTGCCAGCACGCCGATTTATAGCAATCAGCCCCAGCATTTT. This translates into CASTPIYSNQPQHF.

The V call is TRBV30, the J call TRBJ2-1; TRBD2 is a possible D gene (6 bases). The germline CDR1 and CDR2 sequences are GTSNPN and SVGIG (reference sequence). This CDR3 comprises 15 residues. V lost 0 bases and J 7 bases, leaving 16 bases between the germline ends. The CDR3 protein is CAWSVGGARANEQFF. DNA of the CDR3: TGTGCCTGGAGTGTGGGGGGAGCAAGGGCAAATGAGCAGTTCTTC.

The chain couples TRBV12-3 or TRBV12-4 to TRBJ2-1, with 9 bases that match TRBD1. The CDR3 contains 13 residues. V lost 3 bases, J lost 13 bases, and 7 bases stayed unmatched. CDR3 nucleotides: TGTGCCAGCAGTTTTGAGGGAACAGGGGGCCAGTTCTTC. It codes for CASSFEGTGGQFF.

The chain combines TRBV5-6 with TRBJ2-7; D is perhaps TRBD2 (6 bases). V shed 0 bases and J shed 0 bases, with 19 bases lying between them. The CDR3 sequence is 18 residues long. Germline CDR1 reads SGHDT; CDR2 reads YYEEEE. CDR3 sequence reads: CASSLVRRVRESSYEQYF. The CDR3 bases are TGTGCCAGCAGCTTGGTCCGGAGGGTCCGGGAGAGCTCCTACGAGCAGTACTTC. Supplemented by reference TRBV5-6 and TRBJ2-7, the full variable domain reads DAGVTQSPTHLIKTRGQQVTLRCSPKSGHDTVSWYQQALGQGPQFIFQYYEEEERQRGNFPDRFSGHQFPNYSSELNVNALLLGDSALYLCASSLVRRVRESSYEQYFGPGTRLTVT.

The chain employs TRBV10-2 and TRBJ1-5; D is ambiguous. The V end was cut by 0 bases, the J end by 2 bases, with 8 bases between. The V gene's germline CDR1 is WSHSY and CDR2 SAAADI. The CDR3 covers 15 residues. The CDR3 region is CASSESRLGNQPQHF. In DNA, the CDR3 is TGCGCCAGCAGTGAGTCCAGGTTGGGCAATCAGCCCCAGCATTTT.

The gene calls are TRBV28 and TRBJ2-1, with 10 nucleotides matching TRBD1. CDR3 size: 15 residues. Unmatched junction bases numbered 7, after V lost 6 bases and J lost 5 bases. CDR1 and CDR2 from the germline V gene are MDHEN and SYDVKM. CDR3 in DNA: TGTGCCAGCAGACCCGGGACAGGGGTGGACAATGAGCAGTTCTTC. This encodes CASRPGTGVDNEQFF.

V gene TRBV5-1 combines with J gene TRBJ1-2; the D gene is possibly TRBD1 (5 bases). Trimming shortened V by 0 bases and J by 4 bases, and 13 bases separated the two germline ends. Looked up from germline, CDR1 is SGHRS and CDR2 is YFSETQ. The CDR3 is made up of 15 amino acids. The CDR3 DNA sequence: TGCGCCAGCAGCTTGGATGGGGGATTCGGCTATGGCTACACCTTC. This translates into CASSLDGGFGYGYTF.

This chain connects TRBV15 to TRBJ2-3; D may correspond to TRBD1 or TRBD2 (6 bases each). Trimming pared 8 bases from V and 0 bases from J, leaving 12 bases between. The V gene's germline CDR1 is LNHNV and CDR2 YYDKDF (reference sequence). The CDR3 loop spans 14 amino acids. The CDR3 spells CATRGLSSTDTQYF. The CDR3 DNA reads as TGTGCCACCCGGGGGCTATCTAGCACAGATACGCAGTATTTT. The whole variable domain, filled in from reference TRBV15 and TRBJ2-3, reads DAMVIQNPRYQVTQFGKPVTLSCSQTLNHNVMYWYQQKSSQAPKLLFHYYDKDFNNEADTPDNFQSRRPNTSFCFLDIRSPGLGDTAMYLCATRGLSSTDTQYFGPGTRLTVL.

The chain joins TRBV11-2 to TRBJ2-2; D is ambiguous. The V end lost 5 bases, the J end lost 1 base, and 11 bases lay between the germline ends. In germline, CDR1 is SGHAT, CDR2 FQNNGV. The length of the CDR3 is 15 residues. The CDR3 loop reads CASSPRPQNTGELFF. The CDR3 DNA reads TGTGCCAGCAGCCCTCGGCCCCAGAACACCGGGGAGCTGTTTTTT.

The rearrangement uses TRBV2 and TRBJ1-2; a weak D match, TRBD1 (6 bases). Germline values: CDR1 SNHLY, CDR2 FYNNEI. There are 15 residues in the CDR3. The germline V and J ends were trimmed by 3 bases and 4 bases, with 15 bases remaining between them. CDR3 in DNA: TGTGCCAGCAGTGACCGGGGGGCAGGGCCCTATGGCTACACCTTC. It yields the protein CASSDRGAGPYGYTF.

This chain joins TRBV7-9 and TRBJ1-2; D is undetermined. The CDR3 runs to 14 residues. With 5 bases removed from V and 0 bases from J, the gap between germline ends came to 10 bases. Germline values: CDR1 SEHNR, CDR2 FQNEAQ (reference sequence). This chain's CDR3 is CASSPTPTNYGYTF. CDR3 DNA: TGTGCCAGCAGCCCCACTCCTACTAACTATGGCTACACCTTC.